Shown below are 25 T cell receptor beta chains from a single sample sequenced in a study of tumor and adjacent non-tumor tissue in lung cancer. No cell sorting was done before RNA was extracted from the tissue. The normal lung tissue was taken more than 3 cm from the tumor edge. TCRbeta libraries were built with three rounds of nested PCR, modified from ARM-PCR. A single record per CDR3 protein comes from TCRdb applying MiXCR to the multiplex PCR reads. Of over 100,000 distinct CDR3 sequences in the sample, 60% to 65% are singletons; the top ten hold 15% to 20%. Sequenced material: distant non-tumor lung tissue. The receptors come from a man aged 55 to 70 with non-small cell lung cancer.

This clonotype was recorded once. The junction and the germline gene differ at one end; a read error may be behind it. V gene TRBV5-5 combines with J gene TRBJ1-1; TRBD1 is a possible D gene (5 bases). This CDR3 is built from 15 residues. The germline V gene encodes CDR1 SGHKS and CDR2 YYEKEE (reference sequence). The CDR3 is CTSSLEARVDSEAFF. For the CDR3, the DNA is TGTACCAGCAGCTTAGAGGCCAGGGTGGATAGTGAAGCTTTCTTT.

Points on this clonotype: Sequence at one end of the junction differs from germline and may be a read error. V is TRBV6-2 or TRBV6-3 and J is TRBJ1-1, with D tentatively TRBD1 (5 bases). CDR3 length equals 16 residues. The germline V gene encodes CDR1 MNHEY and CDR2 SVGEGT. The chain's CDR3 is CTSSYPTWDLNTEAFF. DNA for the CDR3: TGTACCAGCAGTTACCCCACATGGGACCTGAACACTGAAGCTTTCTTT.

The rearrangement joins TRBV9 to TRBJ1-2; a possible D gene is TRBD1 (5 bases). The V gene lost 6 bases and the J gene lost 5 bases, with 17 bases spanning the gap. The CDR3 is 14 residues long. The germline CDR1 and CDR2 sequences are SGDLS and YYNGEE. DNA of the CDR3: TGTGCCAGCAACGAGGGGACGGCCCGATATGGCTACACCTTC. Translated, it gives CASNEGTARYGYTF. Drawing the rest from reference TRBV9 and TRBJ1-2, the complete variable domain is DSGVTQTPKHLITATGQRVTLRCSPRSGDLSVYWYQQSLDQGLQFLIQYYNGEERAKGNILERFSAQQFPDLHSELNLSSLELGDSALYFCASNEGTARYGYTFGSGTRLTVV.

With regard to this clonotype: One end of the junction is discordant with germline, which a read error may explain. V usage is TRBV25-1 and J usage is TRBJ2-6; unclear D gene. This CDR3 region has 14 residues. The germline V gene has CDR1 MGHDK and CDR2 SYGVNS. DNA of the CDR3: TGTACCAGCAGTCGTAACTCTGGGGCCAACGTCCTGACTTTC. Encoded protein: CTSSRNSGANVLTF.

This clonotype was observed a few times. The J gene is TRBJ2-5, the V gene TRBV12-3 or TRBV12-4; TRBD2 agrees at 10 bases. Losses at the gene ends were 6 bases for V and 5 bases for J; bases not matched to a gene: 9. This CDR3 is built from 15 residues. The CDR3 spells CASSGLAGVVETQYF. The DNA for the CDR3 is TGTGCCAGCAGCGGGCTAGCGGGAGTGGTGGAGACCCAGTACTTC.

About this clonotype: No conserved phenylalanine or tryptophan is present at the end of the CDR3, so a read error is the likely explanation. The chain recombines TRBV5-1 with TRBJ2-1, with D maybe TRBD1 (5 bases). V lost 0 bases and J lost 0, with 13 bases in between. The CDR3 loop spans 17 amino acids. Germline CDR1 reads SGHRS; CDR2 reads YFSETQ. Written as DNA, the CDR3 is TGCGCCAGCAGCTTGGAAGGGGCCTTACTCTCCTACAATGAGCAGTTCCTC. It encodes CASSLEGALLSYNEQFL.

This clonotype was seen a few times. This CDR3 is missing its conserved last phenylalanine or tryptophan, likely due to a read error. The DNA is omitted, as the CDR3 cannot be located on it reliably, and the CDR3 follows TCRdb's listing. The V call is TRBV11-1, the J call TRBJ1-1. The CDR3 length equals 14 residues, ends included. Germline lookup yields CDR1 SGHAT and CDR2 FQDESV (reference sequence). This CDR3 reads CASSRRGWNTETFS.

Points on this clonotype: Since no conserved phenylalanine or tryptophan closes the CDR3, a read error is the likely cause. The rearrangement joins TRBV11-3 to TRBJ1-5, with D hard to call. The CDR3 totals 14 residues. Germline V CDR1 and CDR2: SGHNT, YENEEA. CDR3 coding DNA: TGTGCCAACAGCCTAACATTGGAAGATCAACCCCAGCATATT. Its protein product is CANSLTLEDQPQHI.

The chain joins TRBV29-1 to TRBJ2-1, with D hard to call. Germline V gene data show CDR1 as SQVTM and CDR2 as ANQGSEA. V was pared by 6 bases and J by 0 bases, with 12 bases between. The CDR3 runs 14 residues. CDR3 coding DNA: TGCAGCGTCGAGGAGATAGACTCCTACAATGAGCAGTTCTTC. Its protein is CSVEEIDSYNEQFF.

A remark on this clonotype: Mismatch with germline at one junction end may stem from a read error. This sequence joins TRBV28 and TRBJ2-2; tentatively, D is TRBD1 (6 bases). The CDR3 runs 14 residues. The germline V gene encodes CDR1 MDHEN and CDR2 SYDVKM. The CDR3 is CASKGTLNTGELFF. The CDR3 DNA sequence: TGTGCCAGCAAAGGGACACTCAACACCGGGGAGCTGTTTTTC.

A remark on this clonotype: Since a much larger clone is just one base distant, this may be a read error. The chain is built from TRBV7-9 and TRBJ2-2; D possibly corresponds to TRBD1 (7 bases). The CDR3 length is 16 residues. The germline CDR1 and CDR2 sequences are SEHNR and FQNEAQ (reference sequence). CDR3 loop: CASSLREGQWTGGLFF. As DNA, the CDR3 is TGTGCCAGCAGCTTACGAGAGGGACAGTGGACCGGGGGGCTGTTTTTT.

This clonotype was seen more than once but under ten times. A much larger clone differs from this one at a single base, so this may be a read error. The chain combines TRBV5-4 with TRBJ1-6, with no clear D. Looked up from germline, CDR1 is SGHNT and CDR2 is YYREEE (reference sequence). The CDR3 consists of 14 residues. The CDR3 nucleotides read TGTGTCAGCAGCTTGGGCAGGAGCAATTCACCCCTCCACTTT. Its protein is CVSSLGRSNSPLHF.

With regard to this clonotype: This could be a read error, since a much larger clone is one nucleotide away. The chain has TRBV10-3 and TRBJ2-1, with 9 nucleotides matching TRBD1. The CDR3 consists of 14 residues. V lost 6 bases, J lost 9 bases, and 9 bases stayed unmatched. Germline CDR1 is ENHRY and CDR2 is SYGVKD. CDR3 coding DNA: TGTGCCATCAGCCACGGGACAGGGTTTAGTGAGCAGTTCTTC. Translated: CAISHGTGFSEQFF.

The CDR3 spells CASSLASGGFETQYF. CDR3 coding DNA: TGTGCCAGCAGCTTGGCTAGCGGGGGGTTTGAGACCCAGTACTTC. V and J are TRBV7-2 and TRBJ2-5; 11 bases agree with TRBD2. There are 15 residues in the CDR3. V was pared by 3 bases and J by 5 bases, with 5 bases of the junction left unmatched. CDR1 and CDR2 (germline): SGHTA, FQGNSA.

There are many counts of this clonotype. The chain recombines TRBV29-1 with TRBJ2-1; 10 bases map to TRBD2. CDR1 and CDR2 from the germline V gene are SQVTM and ANQGSEA. V shed 6 bases and J 6 bases; nucleotides not matched to a gene: 5. The CDR3 contains 13 residues. The CDR3 sequence is CSVAGTSANEQFF. The CDR3 bases are TGCAGCGTCGCCGGGACTAGCGCCAATGAGCAGTTCTTC.

About this clonotype: A read error may produce the germline difference seen at one junction end. J is TRBJ1-2 and V is TRBV6-5; TRBD1 matches at 9 bases. There are 17 residues in the CDR3. Germline loops: CDR1 MNHEY, CDR2 SVGAGI. CDR3 DNA sequence: TGTGCCAGCAAAAAATCAACAGGGGGCGATGAGAACTATGGTTACACCTTC. This gives the protein CASKKSTGGDENYGYTF.

The chain couples TRBV5-5 to TRBJ2-2; tentatively, D is TRBD1 or TRBD2 (6 bases each). V was cut by 3 bases and J by 9 bases, with 27 bases left in between. The CDR3 spans 18 residues. The germline CDR1 and CDR2 sequences are SGHKS and YYEKEE (reference sequence). CDR3 nucleotide sequence: TGTGCCAGCAGCTCTGAGGGGGGACGCCCTCGCGCAACCTGGGAGCTGTTTTTT. This encodes CASSSEGGRPRATWELFF.

This clonotype showed up just a few times. The chain couples TRBV7-2 to TRBJ2-5; no firm D call. Germline CDR1 and CDR2: SGHTA and FQGNSA. V was trimmed by 1 base and J by 1 base, leaving 4 bases between them. The CDR3 is 13 amino acids. The CDR3 DNA reads TGTGCCAGCAGCTTAGGAGTCCAAGAGACCCAGTACTTC. Translating it yields CASSLGVQETQYF.

The rearrangement uses TRBV20-1 and TRBJ2-1; no clear D. Germline CDR1 DFQATT, CDR2 SNEGSKA (reference sequence). V lost 3 bases and J lost 6, with 21 bases in between. This CDR3 comprises 16 residues. The CDR3 is CSASFHGARSLNEQFF. DNA of the CDR3: TGCAGTGCTAGTTTCCACGGCGCTAGGTCCCTCAATGAGCAGTTCTTC.

J is TRBJ1-4 and V is TRBV4-2; D perhaps matches TRBD1 (5 bases). In germline, CDR1 is LGHNA, CDR2 YNFKEQ. The CDR3 extends over 16 amino acids. The CDR3 nucleotides are TGTGTTAGCAGCCAGAATGGAGGGGCTACTAATGAAAAACTGTTTTTT. This gives the protein CVSSQNGGATNEKLFF.

The V call is TRBV12-3 or TRBV12-4, the J call TRBJ2-3; TRBD1 or TRBD2 may be the D gene (5 bases each). V lost 8 bases, J lost 8 bases, and 23 bases lay in between. This CDR3 has 15 amino acids. CDR3 sequence (DNA): TGTGCCAGCGGGTCGCGGGCCGGGGCAGCAGGTACGCAGTATTTT. Its translation: CASGSRAGAAGTQYF.

CDR3: CSVDTGGTGANVLTF. The CDR3 DNA follows: TGCAGCGTTGACACAGGGGGCACTGGGGCCAACGTCCTGACTTTC. The chain recombines TRBV29-1 with TRBJ2-6, with 9 bases that match TRBD1. V lost 3 bases, J lost 2 bases, and 2 bases stayed unmatched. Germline loops: CDR1 SQVTM, CDR2 ANQGSEA. CDR3 length: 15 amino acids. Variable domain in full (rest from reference TRBV29-1 and TRBJ2-6): SAVISQKPSRDICQRGTSLTIQCQVDSQVTMMFWYRQQPGQSLTLIATANQGSEATYESGFVIDKFPISRPNLTFSTLTVSNMSPEDSSIYLCSVDTGGTGANVLTFGAGSRLTVL.

This rearrangement joins TRBV6-5 to TRBJ2-3; TRBD1 matches 8 bases. CDR3 length equals 16 residues. J gave up 3 bases and V 7 bases, and 12 bases lay outside the gene matches. Germline-derived CDR1 and CDR2 are MNHEY and SVGAGI. CDR3 region: CASMSTGGSRTDTQYF. DNA for the CDR3: TGTGCCAGCATGTCTACAGGGGGTTCGAGAACAGATACGCAGTATTTT.

A remark on this clonotype: The CDR3 end shows no conserved phenylalanine or tryptophan, and so a read error is likely. J is TRBJ2-2 and V is TRBV6-6; D may be TRBD1 (6 bases). CDR1 and CDR2 (germline): MNHNY, SVGAGI (reference sequence). CDR3 length equals 16 residues. CDR3 loop: CATSKNRDTNTGELFL. The CDR3 DNA follows: TGTGCCACCAGTAAAAACCGGGACACGAACACAGGGGAGCTGTTTTTA.

A remark on this clonotype: Germline and junction disagree at one end, which may indicate a read error. CDR3 nucleotides: TGTGTCAGCAACGAACAGGGACCTCAGCCCCAACATTTT. Translation gives CVSNEQGPQPQHF. The chain uses TRBV6-1 and TRBJ1-5, with D tentatively TRBD1 (6 bases). The CDR3 extends over 13 amino acids. Germline lookup yields CDR1 MNHNS and CDR2 SASEGT.